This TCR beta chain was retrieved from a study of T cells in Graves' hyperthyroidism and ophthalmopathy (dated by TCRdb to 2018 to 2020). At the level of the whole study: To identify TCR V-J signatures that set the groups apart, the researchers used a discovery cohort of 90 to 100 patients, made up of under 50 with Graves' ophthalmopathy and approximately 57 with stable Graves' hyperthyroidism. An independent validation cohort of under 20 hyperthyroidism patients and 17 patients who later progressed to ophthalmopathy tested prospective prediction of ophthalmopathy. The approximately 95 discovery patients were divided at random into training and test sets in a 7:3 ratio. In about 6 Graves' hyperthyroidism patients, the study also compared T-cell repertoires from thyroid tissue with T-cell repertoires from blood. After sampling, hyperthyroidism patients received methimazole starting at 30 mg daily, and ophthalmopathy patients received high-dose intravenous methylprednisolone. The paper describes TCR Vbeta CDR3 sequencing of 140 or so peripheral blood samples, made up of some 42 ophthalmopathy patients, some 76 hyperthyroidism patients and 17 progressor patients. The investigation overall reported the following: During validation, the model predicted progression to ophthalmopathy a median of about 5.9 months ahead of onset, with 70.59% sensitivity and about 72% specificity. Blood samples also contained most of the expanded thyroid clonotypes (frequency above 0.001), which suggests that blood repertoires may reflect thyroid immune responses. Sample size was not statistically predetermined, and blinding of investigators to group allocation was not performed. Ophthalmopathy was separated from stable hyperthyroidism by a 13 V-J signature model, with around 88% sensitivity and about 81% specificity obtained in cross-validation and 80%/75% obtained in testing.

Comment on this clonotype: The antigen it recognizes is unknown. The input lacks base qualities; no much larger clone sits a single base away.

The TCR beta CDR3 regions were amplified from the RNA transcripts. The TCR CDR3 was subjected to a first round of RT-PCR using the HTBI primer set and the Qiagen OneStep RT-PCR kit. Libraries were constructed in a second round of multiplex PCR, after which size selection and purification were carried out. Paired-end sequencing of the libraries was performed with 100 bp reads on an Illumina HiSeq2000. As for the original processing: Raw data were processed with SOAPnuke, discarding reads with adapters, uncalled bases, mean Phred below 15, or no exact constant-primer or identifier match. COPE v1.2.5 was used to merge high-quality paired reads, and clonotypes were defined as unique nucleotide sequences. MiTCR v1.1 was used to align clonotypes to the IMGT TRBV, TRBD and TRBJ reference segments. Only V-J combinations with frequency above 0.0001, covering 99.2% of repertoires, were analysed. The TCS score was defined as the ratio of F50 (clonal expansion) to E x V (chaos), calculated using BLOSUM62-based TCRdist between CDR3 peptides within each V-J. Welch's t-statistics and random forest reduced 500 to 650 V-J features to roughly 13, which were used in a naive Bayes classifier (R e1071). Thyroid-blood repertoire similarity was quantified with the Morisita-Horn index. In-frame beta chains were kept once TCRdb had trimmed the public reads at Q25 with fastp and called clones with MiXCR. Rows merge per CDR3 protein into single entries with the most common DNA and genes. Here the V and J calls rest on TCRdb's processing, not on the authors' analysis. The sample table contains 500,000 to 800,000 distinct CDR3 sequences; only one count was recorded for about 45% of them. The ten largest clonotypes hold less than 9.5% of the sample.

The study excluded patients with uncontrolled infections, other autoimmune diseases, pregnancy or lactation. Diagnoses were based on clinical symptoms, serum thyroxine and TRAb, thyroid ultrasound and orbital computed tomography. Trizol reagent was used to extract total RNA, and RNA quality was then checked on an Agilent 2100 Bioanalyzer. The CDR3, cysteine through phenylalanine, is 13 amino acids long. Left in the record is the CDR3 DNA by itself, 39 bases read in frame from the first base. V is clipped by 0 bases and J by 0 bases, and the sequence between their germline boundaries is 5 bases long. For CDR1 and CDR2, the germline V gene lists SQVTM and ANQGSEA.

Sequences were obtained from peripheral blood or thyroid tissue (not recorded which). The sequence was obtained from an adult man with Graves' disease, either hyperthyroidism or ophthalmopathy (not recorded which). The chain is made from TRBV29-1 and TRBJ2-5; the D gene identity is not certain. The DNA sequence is TGCAGCGTTGAAGATGGGTACCAAGAGACCCAGTACTTC. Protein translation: CSVEDGYQETQYF. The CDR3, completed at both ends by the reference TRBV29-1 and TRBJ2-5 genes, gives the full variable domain SAVISQKPSRDICQRGTSLTIQCQVDSQVTMMFWYRQQPGQSLTLIATANQGSEATYESGFVIDKFPISRPNLTFSTLTVSNMSPEDSSIYLCSVEDGYQETQYFGPGTRLLVL.